Here is one T cell receptor (beta chain) with its context. The sample originates from a study of blood T cell repertoires in COVID-19. On the study more broadly: Specimens from acute and convalescent COVID-19 originated in the United States, Italy and Spain. Sources were T cells, B-cell-depleted T cells, or PBMCs; the material itself was cDNA or gDNA.

The CDR3 covers 18 residues. Germline CDR1 and CDR2: SGHDT and YYEEEE. Unmatched junction bases numbered 12, after V lost 4 bases and J lost 0 bases. In the original workflow: How many nucleated cells were present was estimated from reference gene primer amplification. The table came from immunoSEQ multiplex PCR; TCRdb's copy has only in-frame clones and leaves some out. Clone size and V and J calls were adopted from that table, with D and trimming inferred from the DNA. This sample has 150,000 to 200,000 clones, with about 84% found just once. The receptor was isolated from a woman aged 25 to 39 with acute or convalescent COVID-19. The sample was peripheral blood. V is TRBV5-6 and J is TRBJ2-1; 8 bases align to TRBD1. In DNA, the CDR3 is TGTGCCAGCAGCCCAAGAATACAGGGGGGTTACTCCTACAATGAGCAGTTCTTC. This gives the protein CASSPRIQGGYSYNEQFF. The whole variable domain, filled in from reference TRBV5-6 and TRBJ2-1, reads DAGVTQSPTHLIKTRGQQVTLRCSPKSGHDTVSWYQQALGQGPQFIFQYYEEEERQRGNFPDRFSGHQFPNYSSELNVNALLLGDSALYLCASSPRIQGGYSYNEQFFGPGTRLTVL.